This passage covers 17 T cell receptor beta chains from one sample sequenced in a study of T cells after yellow fever vaccination. Each CDR3 protein is one row after TCRdb ran MiXCR on the 5' RACE reads. This repertoire shows roughly 240,000 distinct CDR3 sequences, 6% to 8% found once; its top ten account for 1.1%. The sequencing used CD4+ T cells sorted from PBMCs, collected on the day of the yellow fever booster vaccination. The receptors shown here come from a man aged 25-45 years who received the YFV17D yellow fever vaccine.

This clonotype was seen ten or more times. The CDR3 region has the DNA TGCGCCAGCAGGGCGGGGCAGCCCACCGGGGAGCTGTTTTTT. Translating it yields CASRAGQPTGELFF. V and J are TRBV5-1 and TRBJ2-2; D might be TRBD2 (6 bases). This CDR3 contains 14 residues. Germline assignment: CDR1 SGHRS and CDR2 YFSETQ. The V gene lost 5 bases and the J gene lost 4 bases, with 12 bases spanning the gap. Full variable domain (remainder filled in from reference TRBV5-1 and TRBJ2-2): KAGVTQTPRYLIKTRGQQVTLSCSPISGHRSVSWYQQTPGQGLQFLFEYFSETQRNKGNFPGRFSGRQFSNSRSEMNVSTLELGDSALYLCASRAGQPTGELFFGEGSRLTVL.

This clonotype came up many times. The V and J genes are TRBV6-6 and TRBJ2-1, with 8 nucleotides matching TRBD2. CDR3 size: 13 residues. The trim removed 7 bases at V and 9 bases at J, leaving 8 bases unmatched. Germline V gene lookup returns CDR1 MNHNY and CDR2 SVGAGI (reference sequence). CDR3 nucleotides: TGTGCCAGCACCCTGAGCGGGAGCCCTGAGCAGTTCTTC. Translating gives CASTLSGSPEQFF.

The CDR3 coding sequence is TGCGCCAGCAGCTTGGCGGGAGTGGCAGAGACCCAGTACTTC. This sequence encodes CASSLAGVAETQYF. The chain has TRBV5-1 and TRBJ2-5; tentative D call: TRBD2 (6 bases). The CDR3 covers 14 residues. The ends were cut back, 0 bases at V and 4 bases at J, with 10 bases in the middle. CDR1 is SGHRS, CDR2 YFSETQ, per germline.

This clonotype was recorded many times. The chain employs TRBV5-1 and TRBJ2-7; D uncertain. This CDR3 is 14 amino acids long. Germline V lookup: CDR1 SGHRS, CDR2 YFSETQ. Trimming cost V 4 bases and J 5 bases, with 16 bases left between them. CDR3: CASSPGGVGNEQYF. Here the CDR3 DNA reads TGCGCCAGCAGCCCCGGTGGTGTCGGCAACGAGCAGTACTTC.

This clonotype was counted between two and nine times. The J gene is TRBJ1-2, the V gene TRBV6-1; unclear D gene. From germline, CDR1 is MNHNS and CDR2 SASEGT. Trimming removed 5 bases from V and 4 bases from J, with 17 bases in between. The CDR3 is made up of 15 amino acids. The CDR3 DNA reads TGTGCCAGCAGTCTTACGAGGAGGGAGGCCTATGGCTACACCTTC. Residues: CASSLTRREAYGYTF.

This clonotype was counted ten times or more. The rearrangement uses TRBV9 and TRBJ2-7, with TRBD2 identical over 10 bases. The V and J ends lost 4 bases and 3 bases, in that order; junction bases with no gene match: 7. The CDR3 has 15 amino acids. Germline V gene lookup returns CDR1 SGDLS and CDR2 YYNGEE. In nucleotides, the CDR3 is TGTGCCAGCAGCAGGATGGGGACTAGCGACTACGAGCAGTACTTC. Protein sequence: CASSRMGTSDYEQYF. Filled out from reference TRBV9 and TRBJ2-7, the complete variable domain reads DSGVTQTPKHLITATGQRVTLRCSPRSGDLSVYWYQQSLDQGLQFLIQYYNGEERAKGNILERFSAQQFPDLHSELNLSSLELGDSALYFCASSRMGTSDYEQYFGPGTRLTVT.

In this sample, this clonotype turned up many times. The chain is built from TRBV9 and TRBJ1-6; no reliable D call. V lost 0 bases, J lost 3 bases, and 10 bases lay in between. There are 16 residues in the CDR3. CDR1 is SGDLS and CDR2 is YYNGEE in the germline V gene. The CDR3 sequence: CASSVEAVNYNSPLHF. The CDR3 DNA follows: TGTGCCAGCAGCGTAGAAGCGGTGAACTATAATTCACCCCTCCACTTT.

This clonotype was observed a few times. V and J are TRBV5-1 and TRBJ2-7, with a tentative D call TRBD2 (6 bases). Trimming stripped 4 bases from V and 6 bases from J, with 26 bases between. This CDR3 is built from 17 residues. CDR1 is SGHRS and CDR2 is YFSETQ in the germline V gene. In nucleotides, the CDR3 is TGCGCCAGCAGCCCCGACTCTGGTGGGACTCCCAAGGGCGAGCAGTACTTC. Translated: CASSPDSGGTPKGEQYF.

This chain joins TRBV20-1 and TRBJ2-7, with TRBD2 as a possible D gene (6 bases). Germline V gene data show CDR1 as DFQATT and CDR2 as SNEGSKA (reference sequence). Trimming left V 0 bases short and J 0 bases short, with 12 bases between. The CDR3 extends over 15 amino acids. CDR3 amino acids: CSARDSRLVSYEQYF. CDR3 nucleotides: TGCAGTGCTAGAGATTCGCGACTAGTCTCCTACGAGCAGTACTTC.

This chain connects TRBV10-3 to TRBJ1-1; D remains unclear. Germline V gives CDR1 ENHRY, CDR2 SYGVKD. V shed 3 bases and J shed 1 base, with 3 bases lying between them. The CDR3 covers 12 residues. DNA for the CDR3: TGTGCCATCAGTGAACCGAACACTGAAGCTTTCTTT. It is translated as CAISEPNTEAFF.

This clonotype has at least ten counts. The chain combines TRBV7-2 with TRBJ2-5; 8 bases agree with TRBD2. From germline, CDR1 is SGHTA and CDR2 FQGNSA. This CDR3 has 13 amino acids. V dropped 5 bases and J dropped 14; count of bases not matched to a gene: 13. CDR3 nucleotide sequence: TGTGCCAGCAGCCATGAGGCTTCACTAGCGGCCTACTTC. Its protein product is CASSHEASLAAYF. Full variable domain (outside the CDR3, taken from reference TRBV7-2 and TRBJ2-5): GAGVSQSPSNKVTEKGKDVELRCDPISGHTALYWYRQSLGQGLEFLIYFQGNSAPDKSGLPSDRFSAERTGGSVSTLTIQRTQQEDSAVYLCASSHEASLAAYFGPGTRLLVL.

In regard to this clonotype: This may stem from a read error, because a much larger clone lies one nucleotide away. V is TRBV29-1 and J is TRBJ2-5; 10 bases are shared with TRBD2. The CDR3 covers 12 residues. Germline CDR1 and CDR2: SQVTM and ANQGSEA. For the CDR3, the DNA is TGCAGCGTTGCTAGCGGGAGTGAGAACCAGTACTTC. Translating it yields CSVASGSENQYF.

This clonotype has more than one count but fewer than ten. One junction end disagrees with the germline gene, perhaps due to a read error. The rearrangement links TRBV2 to TRBJ2-5, with 11 bases identical to TRBD2. Germline CDR1 SNHLY, CDR2 FYNNEI. CDR3 length: 10 residues. The CDR3 region has the DNA TGTGCCAGCAGTGTAGCGGGAGGGGACTTC. Translating it yields CASSVAGGDF.

This clonotype has a handful of counts. The chain links TRBV23-1 to TRBJ2-1, with 10 bases fitting TRBD2. TRBV23-1 is an open reading frame, and its role is uncertain. CDR3 size: 17 residues. Germline trimming cut 8 bases from V and 8 bases from J; bases unmatched to any gene: 18. In DNA, the CDR3 is TGCGCCAGCCGACGCCTGAAGCGGGAGGGCCCAATCTATGAGCAGTTCTTC. Protein product: CASRRLKREGPIYEQFF.

The sample holds a few counts of this clonotype. The chain recombines TRBV20-1 with TRBJ2-2; D is uncertain. V was clipped by 3 bases and J by 0 bases, with 14 bases between them. Germline assignment: CDR1 DFQATT and CDR2 SNEGSKA (reference sequence). The length of the CDR3 is 16 residues. In DNA form, the CDR3 reads TGCAGTGCTAGTACAGAAGCATTAACGAACACCGGGGAGCTGTTTTTT. This translates into CSASTEALTNTGELFF.

In its sample, this clonotype was seen many times. V and J are TRBV7-2 and TRBJ2-3, with 7 bases fitting TRBD2. The ends lost 7 bases at V and 6 bases at J; junction bases unmatched: 7. The CDR3 is 13 residues long. The germline V gene encodes CDR1 SGHTA and CDR2 FQGNSA. The CDR3 is CASKGGPSDTQYF. The CDR3 nucleotides are TGTGCCAGCAAGGGAGGGCCCAGCGATACGCAGTATTTT.

The chain carries TRBV5-1 and TRBJ1-1; D is possibly TRBD1 (6 bases). Trimming cost V 5 bases and J 7 bases, with 15 bases left between them. There are 13 residues in the CDR3. The V gene's germline CDR1 is SGHRS and CDR2 YFSETQ. CDR3 in amino acids: CASRPTGSGEAFF. The CDR3 region has the DNA TGCGCCAGCAGGCCGACAGGATCGGGTGAAGCTTTCTTT.